These 2 T cell receptor beta chains were sequenced from one sample in a study of radiotherapy plus CTLA-4 blockade in lung cancer. Here immunoSEQ multiplex PCR was the method, and the copy in TCRdb shows in-frame clones only, minus some. The table includes tens of thousands of clones, around 87% detected once. The material sequenced was peripheral blood, taken from a patient treated with radiotherapy plus ipilimumab. These receptors were collected from a human donor with non-small cell lung cancer that progressed on radiotherapy plus ipilimumab.

This clone was counted a few times. This chain joins TRBV10-3 and TRBJ1-6; D gene unclear. Trimming shortened V by 6 bases and J by 5 bases, and 8 bases separated the two germline ends. Germline loops: CDR1 ENHRY, CDR2 SYGVKD. There are 13 residues in the CDR3. CDR3 nucleotide sequence: TGTGCCATCAGGGCCCAGAATAATTCACCCCTCCACTTT. It encodes CAIRAQNNSPLHF.

This sequence joins TRBV28 and TRBJ2-1, with 12 bases aligning to TRBD2. V dropped 6 bases and J dropped 5; count of bases not matched to a gene: 5. The CDR3 spans 15 residues. Germline CDR1 and CDR2: MDHEN and SYDVKM. The CDR3 DNA reads as TGTGCCAGCAGCCCTAGCGGGGGGGCGAACAATGAGCAGTTCTTC. Protein product: CASSPSGGANNEQFF.